The next 2 T cell receptor beta chains were all read from a single sample in a study of identical twins. TCRdb re-called the 5' RACE reads through MiXCR, storing one row per CDR3 protein. The table has hundreds of thousands of distinct CDR3 sequences, 9% to 15% seen once; the top ten hold more than 6%. In addition, the sample was reused for a study of yellow fever vaccine responses in identical twins.

The sequenced sample was CD8+ T cells sorted from blood. The source of these receptors is a woman under 30 in good health.

Ten or more counts support this clonotype. This rearrangement joins TRBV12-3 or TRBV12-4 to TRBJ2-7; D not resolved. V shed 8 bases and J shed 1 base, with 9 bases lying between them. The CDR3 extends over 12 amino acids. CDR3: CASHGLSYEQYF. CDR3 DNA sequence: TGTGCCAGCCATGGGCTTTCCTACGAGCAGTACTTC.

In its sample, this clonotype was seen many times. The V call is TRBV6-5, the J call TRBJ2-1; D is perhaps TRBD2 (7 bases). The CDR3 has 16 amino acids. The germline gives CDR1 MNHEY, CDR2 SVGAGI. Trimming shortened V by 4 bases and J by 8 bases, and 21 bases separated the two germline ends. The CDR3 DNA is TGTGCCAGCAGTTCTCTTGGGGGGGCGACAGTCGATGAGCAGTTCTTC. Translating gives CASSSLGGATVDEQFF.